A single sample gave rise to the 14 T cell receptor beta chains below, sequenced in a study of cytomegalovirus exposure and HLA in healthy donors (dated by TCRdb to 2015 to 2018). The library was generated by the immunoSEQ multiplex PCR assay. The multiplex PCR relied on a mix of 60 forward primers for TCR Vbeta segments and 13 reverse primers for TCR Jbeta segments. TCRdb provides this immuneACCESS table in a form limited to in-frame rearrangements. Some clones are lacking; in checked studies, under half of them reflect an unresolved V gene, and why the rest are absent is not known. The table for this sample lists about 190,000 clones; 75% to 90% of them were counted only once. Approximately 0.74% of the sample is taken by the ten largest. The sample consisted of PBMCs. The receptors here all came from a young woman in good health and CMV-seronegative.

The chain is built from TRBV27 and TRBJ2-2; 7 bases map to TRBD1. Trimming removed 5 bases from V and 3 bases from J; junction bases left unmatched: 6. Germline V gives CDR1 MNHEY, CDR2 SMNVEV (reference sequence). The CDR3 contains 15 residues. This CDR3 reads CASSLQGFHTGELFF. In DNA form, the CDR3 reads TGTGCCAGCAGTCTACAGGGGTTCCACACCGGGGAGCTGTTTTTT.

In its sample, this clone was seen a few times. The chain has TRBV6-6 and TRBJ1-5; possibly TRBD1 for D (5 bases). Per germline, CDR1 MNHNY and CDR2 SVGAGI (reference sequence). V was pared by 4 bases and J by 7 bases, with 11 bases between. CDR3 length: 13 residues. This chain's CDR3 is CASSSRVTQPQHF. In nucleotides, the CDR3 is TGTGCCAGCAGTTCCAGGGTTACCCAGCCCCAGCATTTT.

The V and J genes are TRBV7-6 and TRBJ2-1; 8 bases are a match to TRBD1. With 1 base clipped from V and 4 bases from J, the junction kept 6 bases outside the gene matches. The CDR3 has 16 residues. The germline V gene encodes CDR1 SGHVS and CDR2 FNYEAQ. DNA for the CDR3: TGTGCCAGCAGCTTAGGGCGGGACAGGACGTACAATGAGCAGTTCTTC. This sequence encodes CASSLGRDRTYNEQFF.

The chain joins TRBV30 to TRBJ1-1, with TRBD1 as a possible D gene (6 bases). The CDR3 is 16 amino acids. Between the trimmed V and J ends, which lost 1 base and 6 bases, there was a span of 21 bases. Germline CDR1 is GTSNPN and CDR2 is SVGIG (reference sequence). This CDR3 reads CAWSAPLAGAVAEAFF. CDR3 coding DNA: TGTGCCTGGAGTGCCCCCCTGGCGGGGGCGGTCGCTGAAGCTTTCTTT.

The gene calls are TRBV12-2 and TRBJ2-7; the D segment call TRBD2 is taken from the table without a DNA check. TRBV12-2 has pseudogene status. The CDR3 is 15 amino acids. The DNA for the CDR3 is TGTGCAAGTCGCAAGGGCGGGGGGCCGGGGTACGAGCAGTACTTC. Encoded protein: CASRKGGGPGYEQYF.

This chain connects TRBV11-3 to TRBJ2-5; 13 bases map to TRBD2. Germline V gene sequence: CDR1 SGHNT, CDR2 YENEEA. The CDR3 extends over 17 amino acids. V lost 1 base and J lost 2; bases outside the gene matches: 4. The DNA for the CDR3 is TGTGCCAGCAGCTTAGGACTAGCGGGAGGACGGCAAGAGACCCAGTACTTC. Translating gives CASSLGLAGGRQETQYF.

This clone showed up just a few times. This chain joins TRBV5-6 and TRBJ1-5; tentatively, D is TRBD1 (5 bases). The CDR3 runs 12 residues. V was pared by 1 base and J by 10 bases, with 9 bases between. Germline CDR1 is SGHDT and CDR2 is YYEEEE. The CDR3 protein is CASSLQGSPQHF. CDR3 nucleotide sequence: TGTGCCAGCAGCTTGCAGGGCAGCCCCCAGCATTTT.

This sequence joins TRBV7-9 and TRBJ2-1; 8 bases fit TRBD2. V lost 7 bases to trimming and J lost 8 bases; unmatched junction nucleotides: 7. The CDR3 has 13 residues. The germline V gene has CDR1 SEHNR and CDR2 FQNEAQ (reference sequence). This CDR3 is CASILTSVDEQFF. The CDR3 DNA reads as TGTGCCAGCATCCTGACTAGCGTCGATGAGCAGTTCTTC.

This chain links TRBV7-2 with TRBJ2-1; 16 nucleotides line up with TRBD2. The CDR3 has 19 residues. Trimming at V came to 3 bases and at J to 5 bases, leaving 10 bases not matched to a gene. The V gene's germline CDR1 is SGHTA and CDR2 FQGNSA. CDR3 protein: CASSLDGGLAGGEDNEQFF. Written as DNA, the CDR3 is TGTGCCAGCAGCTTGGATGGGGGACTAGCGGGAGGGGAAGACAATGAGCAGTTCTTC. The full variable domain, in which reference TRBV7-2 and TRBJ2-1 provide the parts outside the CDR3, is GAGVSQSPSNKVTEKGKDVELRCDPISGHTALYWYRQSLGQGLEFLIYFQGNSAPDKSGLPSDRFSAERTGGSVSTLTIQRTQQEDSAVYLCASSLDGGLAGGEDNEQFFGPGTRLTVL.

The J gene is TRBJ2-2, the V gene TRBV5-1; the D is unclear. The CDR3 is 15 residues long. Trimming stripped 5 bases from V and 0 bases from J, with 11 bases between. The germline V gene encodes CDR1 SGHRS and CDR2 YFSETQ. The CDR3 nucleotides are TGCGCCAGCAGTTCGAACAACGCGAACACCGGGGAGCTGTTTTTT. Translating gives CASSSNNANTGELFF.

The chain carries TRBV13 and TRBJ2-1; 10 positions agree with TRBD2. Germline trimming cut 2 bases from V and 8 bases from J; bases unmatched to any gene: 6. CDR1 PRHDT and CDR2 FYEKMQ come from the germline V gene (reference sequence). The CDR3 contains 15 residues. The CDR3: CASSLPLAGADEQFF. CDR3 DNA sequence: TGTGCCAGCAGCTTACCCCTAGCGGGGGCGGATGAGCAGTTCTTC.

The CDR3 region has the DNA TGTGCCAGCAGCGGGGGACAGAACCAAGAGACCCAGTACTTC. It is translated as CASSGGQNQETQYF. The genes are TRBV5-4 and TRBJ2-5; 7 bases are shared with TRBD1. The CDR3 is 14 residues long. Per the germline V gene, CDR1 is SGHNT and CDR2 is YYREEE (reference sequence). V gave up 4 bases and J gave up 0 bases; unmatched junction bases: 3. Full variable domain (missing parts from reference TRBV5-4 and TRBJ2-5): ETGVTQSPTHLIKTRGQQVTLRCSSQSGHNTVSWYQQALGQGPQFIFQYYREEENGRGNFPPRFSGLQFPNYSSELNVNALELDDSALYLCASSGGQNQETQYFGPGTRLLVL.

This sequence joins TRBV5-1 and TRBJ1-4; tentative D call: TRBD1 (6 bases). Germline-derived CDR1 and CDR2 are SGHRS and YFSETQ. Between the trimmed V and J ends, which lost 6 bases and 8 bases, there was a span of 20 bases. This CDR3 is built from 15 residues. The CDR3 spells CASTQATGGGEKLFF. DNA for the CDR3: TGCGCCAGCACCCAGGCGACGGGGGGCGGCGAAAAACTGTTTTTT. The full variable domain, its missing parts supplied by reference TRBV5-1 and TRBJ1-4, is KAGVTQTPRYLIKTRGQQVTLSCSPISGHRSVSWYQQTPGQGLQFLFEYFSETQRNKGNFPGRFSGRQFSNSRSEMNVSTLELGDSALYLCASTQATGGGEKLFFGSGTQLSVL.

The genes are TRBV30 and TRBJ1-1; TRBD1 matches 8 bases. This CDR3 has 15 amino acids. Germline trimming cut 2 bases from V and 3 bases from J; bases unmatched to any gene: 8. Germline-derived CDR1 and CDR2 are GTSNPN and SVGIG (reference sequence). CDR3: CAWSRNRGLDTEAFF. The CDR3 coding sequence is TGTGCCTGGAGTAGAAACAGGGGGTTGGACACTGAAGCTTTCTTT.